Listed below are T cell receptor beta chains from one sample, sequenced in a study of blood T cell repertoires in COVID-19. The method was immunoSEQ multiplex PCR; TCRdb's version includes in-frame clones alone and lacks a portion of them. The profile shows about 170,000 clones, about 88% of them singletons. Sequenced material: peripheral blood. The receptors come from a man aged 60 to 75 with COVID-19, enrolled during active disease. CDR3s include the opening cysteine and the closing phenylalanine or tryptophan. Fields, in order: clone size, V gene, J gene, CDR3 length, D gene, CDR3 protein, CDR3 DNA. The D gene is left open where the match is weak. Clone size, where shown, is once, few, many, or a class for clones that have expanded.

abundance: .
v_gene: TRBV5-1
j_gene: TRBJ2-5
len: 17
d_gene: TRBD1
CDR3aa: CASSIRGQQGAWETQYF
CDR3nt: TGCGCCAGCAGCATACGCGGTCAACAGGGGGCTTGGGAGACCCAGTACTTC

abundance: .
v_gene: TRBV25-1
j_gene: TRBJ1-6
len: 14
d_gene: TRBD1
CDR3aa: CASGGLTGESPLHF
CDR3nt: TGTGCCAGCGGCGGACTGACAGGGGAATCACCCCTCCACTTT

abundance: once
v_gene: TRBV5-4
j_gene: TRBJ1-3
len: 15
d_gene: TRBD1
CDR3aa: CASSLQGPSGNTIYF
CDR3nt: TGTGCCAGCAGCCTACAGGGGCCCTCTGGAAACACCATATATTTT

abundance: .
v_gene: TRBV18
j_gene: TRBJ2-7
len: 15
d_gene: .
CDR3aa: CASSPVGTFISEQYF
CDR3nt: TGTGCCAGCTCACCAGTTGGGACTTTCATCAGCGAGCAGTACTTC

abundance: .
v_gene: TRBV10-3
j_gene: TRBJ1-6
len: 15
d_gene: TRBD1
CDR3aa: CAISDGTGTDSPLHF
CDR3nt: TGTGCCATCAGTGACGGGACAGGGACAGATTCACCCCTCCACTTT

abundance: .
v_gene: TRBV5-1
j_gene: TRBJ2-1
len: 15
d_gene: .
CDR3aa: CASSLDGEAGNEQFF
CDR3nt: TGCGCCAGCAGCTTGGACGGGGAGGCTGGCAATGAGCAGTTCTTC

abundance: .
v_gene: TRBV5-4
j_gene: TRBJ1-6
len: 16
d_gene: .
CDR3aa: CASSSRLGGSNSPLHF
CDR3nt: TGTGCCAGCAGCTCCCGATTAGGGGGAAGTAATTCACCCCTCCACTTT

abundance: .
v_gene: TRBV7-8
j_gene: TRBJ1-2
len: 16
d_gene: TRBD1
CDR3aa: CASSLFRDSESYGYTF
CDR3nt: TGTGCCAGCAGCTTATTTCGGGACAGCGAAAGCTATGGCTACACCTTC

abundance: .
v_gene: TRBV29-1
j_gene: TRBJ1-1
len: 13
d_gene: .
CDR3aa: CSVVAEGNTEAFF
CDR3nt: TGCAGCGTTGTGGCGGAGGGAAACACTGAAGCTTTCTTT

abundance: .
v_gene: TRBV2
j_gene: TRBJ2-5
len: 15
d_gene: TRBD1
CDR3aa: CASARTGGLVETQYF
CDR3nt: TGTGCCAGCGCACGAACAGGGGGGTTAGTAGAGACCCAGTACTTC

abundance: .
v_gene: TRBV28
j_gene: TRBJ1-1
len: 12
d_gene: TRBD1
CDR3aa: CASTDRVTEAFF
CDR3nt: TGTGCCAGCACCGACAGGGTTACTGAAGCTTTCTTT